This paragraph covers one T cell receptor beta chain sequence. This clone's antigen is unknown. It has no much larger one-base neighbor in the sample; base qualities were not kept. These data belong to a study of shared clonotypes between healthy human individuals (dated by TCRdb to 2018 to 2020). Regarding the complete study: Two women and three men aged 18 to 49 years were included in the cohort. Each donor's leukapheresis produced roughly between roughly 0.85 and 9.5 billion PBMCs. To estimate repertoire size and how much clonotypes are shared between individuals, the study performed deep sequencing of blood TCR repertoires from about five healthy adults. For each donor, three plates each were used for CD4 naive and CD4 memory, two plates were used for CD8 naive, and one plate was used for CD8 memory. Libraries were prepared and TCR repertoires were sequenced by different laboratories using diverse techniques, in order to increase sequencing depth and limit assay-specific biases.

Donors were healthy HIV-negative adults with no recently reported acute infections or vaccinations. Every donor was a Caucasian adult living in Nashville, Tennessee, USA. CD4+ T cells were enriched by magnetic negative selection, after which naive cells were positively selected on CD45RA and the negative fraction was taken as the memory subset. Blood was obtained by leukapheresis, after which PBMCs were separated by Ficoll-Histopaque density gradient centrifugation and cryopreserved in liquid nitrogen vapor phase. Analytical flow cytometry was used to check the purity and quantity of every magnetically sorted T cell population. Genomic DNA was isolated from every sorted fraction and measured by UV absorbance on a Nanodrop 2000c. Study-wide conclusions, independent of this receptor: Higher generation probabilities were observed for clonotypes shared by all four sorted-subset donors than for non-shared clonotypes. Based on pairwise subsampling, the degree of clonotype sharing among donors was expected to be affected by sequencing depth. Sampling was restricted to blood, and TCR repertoires in tissues likely differ from the TCR repertoires found in blood. Even with the large sequencing depth, rarefaction of the sorted-subset datasets indicated that sequencing was incomplete. Because the study included a small number of donors, the genetic and exposure-history diversity represented was limited. Sharing across several donors was observed for about 4.8% of naive CD4, 3% to 4% of naive CD8, around 2.5% of memory CD4, and roughly 0.43% of memory CD8 clonotypes. Naive subsets generally had larger estimated clonotype richness than memory subsets did.

Including the terminal cysteine and phenylalanine, the CDR3 comprises 13 residues. The entry retains the CDR3 DNA only, 39 bases that are in frame from base 1. V loses 0 bases of germline sequence and J loses 11 bases, and the interval between the two ends is 13 bases. Taken from the germline V gene (reference sequence), the CDR1 and CDR2 loops are LNHNV and YYDKDF. TCR CDR3 regions were amplified from genomic DNA by multiplex PCR using the deep immunoSEQ assay. Extracted genomic DNA from each cell subset was spread evenly across all wells of several immunoSEQ 96-well plates, with each plate serving as a replicate. For sorted subsets, roughly 200 ng of genomic DNA, equivalent to around 30,000 T cell genomes, went into each replicate PCR. Purified libraries were measured with a Qubit 3.0 fluorometer, size-checked on a Bioanalyzer 2100, and measured again with the KAPA Library Quantification kit. Every immunoSEQ 96-well plate was sequenced on a dedicated single-read 150-cycle Illumina NextSeq 550 flow cell. Per the authors' processing: Because the immunoSEQ output included only junctional sequences and no quality scores, the filtering could not be the same as the filtering used for full-length reads. Sequences were annotated with PyIR, a Python wrapper for IgBLAST v1.9, using IMGT germline references to assign V/J genes and CDR3. Reads were filtered out if the reads had weak V/J assignments (E-value above 1e-6), no CDR3, stop codons, out-of-frame junctions, or ambiguous translated residues. V3J clonotypes were defined as sequences sharing the same inferred V gene, J gene, and CDR3 amino acid sequence. Percentage overlap between repertoires was computed as shared unique clonotypes divided by the size of the smaller repertoire. RTK rarefaction, the Chao1 estimator, and Recon v2.1 estimates of unobserved clonotypes were used to assess repertoire richness. Generation probabilities for all TCRbeta clonotypes obtained by the gDNA method from four donors were computed using OLGA. The immuneACCESS repertoire file appears here via TCRdb, limited to in-frame rearrangements. These files lack a portion of the clones; in checked studies, under half of the deficit traces to unresolved V genes, and the cause of the others is not known. The V and J calls and clone size are taken from that table; D and trimming were inferred from the DNA. Counted in this sample were approximately 2.5 million clones; approximately 94% of them appeared once. The ten largest clones represent roughly 0.39% of the sample.

The source is a man aged 18 to 30 in good health. Some clones in this sample may be carry-over from other donors' samples. Material: naive CD4+ T cells from PBMCs. The cell subset or site label, read with the paper, signifies: CD45RA+ positively selected. The chain links TRBV15 with TRBJ1-2, with an unclear D gene assignment. The sequenced DNA is TGTGCCACCAGCAGAGATTCGCCAGGAGGTTACACCTTC. It translates to CATSRDSPGGYTF. With all but the CDR3 taken from the reference TRBV15 and TRBJ1-2 genes, the full variable domain is: DAMVIQNPRYQVTQFGKPVTLSCSQTLNHNVMYWYQQKSSQAPKLLFHYYDKDFNNEADTPDNFQSRRPNTSFCFLDIRSPGLGDTAMYLCATSRDSPGGYTFGSGTRLTVV.